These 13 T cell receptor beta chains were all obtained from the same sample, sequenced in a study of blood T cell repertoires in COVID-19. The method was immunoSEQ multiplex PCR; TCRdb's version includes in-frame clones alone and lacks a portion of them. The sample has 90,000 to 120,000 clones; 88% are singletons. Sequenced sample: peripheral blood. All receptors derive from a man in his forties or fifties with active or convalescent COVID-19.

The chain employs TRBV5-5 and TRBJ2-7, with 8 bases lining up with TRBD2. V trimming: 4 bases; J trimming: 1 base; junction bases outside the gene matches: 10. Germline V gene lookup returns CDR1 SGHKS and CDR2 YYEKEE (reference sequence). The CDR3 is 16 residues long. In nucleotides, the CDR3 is TGTGCCAGCAGCGGCAGGGCAGCGGGAGTTTCCTACGAGCAGTACTTC. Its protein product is CASSGRAAGVSYEQYF.

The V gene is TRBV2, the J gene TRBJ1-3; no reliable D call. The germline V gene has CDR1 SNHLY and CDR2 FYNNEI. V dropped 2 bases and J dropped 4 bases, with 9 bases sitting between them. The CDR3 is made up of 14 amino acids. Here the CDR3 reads CASSERGSGNTIYF. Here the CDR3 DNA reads TGTGCCAGCAGTGAACGCGGTTCCGGAAACACCATATATTTT.

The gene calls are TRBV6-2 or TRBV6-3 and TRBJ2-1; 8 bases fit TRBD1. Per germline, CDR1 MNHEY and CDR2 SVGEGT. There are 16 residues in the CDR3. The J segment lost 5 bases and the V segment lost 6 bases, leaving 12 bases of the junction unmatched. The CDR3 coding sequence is TGTGCCAGCAGCCCTACAGGGGGGCGGCGAAACAATGAGCAGTTCTTC. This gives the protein CASSPTGGRRNNEQFF.

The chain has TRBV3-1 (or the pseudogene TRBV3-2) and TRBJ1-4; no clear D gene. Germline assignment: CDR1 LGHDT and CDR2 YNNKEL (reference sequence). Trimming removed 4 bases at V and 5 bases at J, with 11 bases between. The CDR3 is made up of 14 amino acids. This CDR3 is CASSPPGQNEKLFF. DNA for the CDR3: TGTGCCAGCAGCCCGCCTGGGCAGAATGAAAAACTGTTTTTT.

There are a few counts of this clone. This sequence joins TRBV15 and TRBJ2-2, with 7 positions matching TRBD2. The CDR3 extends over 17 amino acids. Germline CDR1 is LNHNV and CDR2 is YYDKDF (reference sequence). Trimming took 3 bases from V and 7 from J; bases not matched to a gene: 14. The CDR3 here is CATSSSRTRVLGGELFF. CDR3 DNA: TGTGCCACCAGCAGTAGTAGGACTAGGGTTCTCGGCGGGGAGCTGTTTTTT.

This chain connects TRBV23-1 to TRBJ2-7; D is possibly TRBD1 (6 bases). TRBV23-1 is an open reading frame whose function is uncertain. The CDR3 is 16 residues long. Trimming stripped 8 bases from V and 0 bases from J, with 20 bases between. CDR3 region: CASGRRGTASSYEQYF. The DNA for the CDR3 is TGCGCCAGCGGGCGTAGGGGGACCGCGAGCTCCTACGAGCAGTACTTC.

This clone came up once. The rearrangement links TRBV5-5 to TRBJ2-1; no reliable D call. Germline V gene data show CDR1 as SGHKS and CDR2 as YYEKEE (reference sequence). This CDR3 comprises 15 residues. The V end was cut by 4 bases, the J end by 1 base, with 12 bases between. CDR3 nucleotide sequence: TGTGCCAGCAGCCCCCCCGGAGCTTCCTACAATGAGCAGTTCTTC. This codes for CASSPPGASYNEQFF.

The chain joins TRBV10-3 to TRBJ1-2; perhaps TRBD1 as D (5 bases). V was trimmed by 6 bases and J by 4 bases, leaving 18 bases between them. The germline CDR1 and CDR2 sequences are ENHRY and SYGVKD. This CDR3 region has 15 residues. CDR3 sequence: CAISLSGIAPYGYTF. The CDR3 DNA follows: TGTGCCATCAGCCTCTCAGGGATTGCTCCCTATGGCTACACCTTC.

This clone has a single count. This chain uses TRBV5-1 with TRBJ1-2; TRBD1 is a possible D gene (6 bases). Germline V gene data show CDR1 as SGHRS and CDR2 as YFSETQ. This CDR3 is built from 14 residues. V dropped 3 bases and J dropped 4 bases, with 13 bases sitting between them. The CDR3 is CASSSGTYPYGYTF. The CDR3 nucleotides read TGCGCCAGCAGCTCCGGGACATATCCCTATGGCTACACCTTC.

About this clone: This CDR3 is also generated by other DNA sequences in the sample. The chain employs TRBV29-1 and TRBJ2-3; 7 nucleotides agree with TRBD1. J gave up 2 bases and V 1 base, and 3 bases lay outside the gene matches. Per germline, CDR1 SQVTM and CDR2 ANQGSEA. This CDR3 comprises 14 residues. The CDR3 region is CSVEGQGYTDTQYF. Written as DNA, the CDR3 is TGCAGCGTTGAAGGACAGGGTTACACAGATACGCAGTATTTT.

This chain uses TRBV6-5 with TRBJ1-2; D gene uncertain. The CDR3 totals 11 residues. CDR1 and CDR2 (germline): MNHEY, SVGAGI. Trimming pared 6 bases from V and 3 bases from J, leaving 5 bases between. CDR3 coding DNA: TGTGCCAGCAGACGAGACTATGGCTACACCTTC. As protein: CASRRDYGYTF.

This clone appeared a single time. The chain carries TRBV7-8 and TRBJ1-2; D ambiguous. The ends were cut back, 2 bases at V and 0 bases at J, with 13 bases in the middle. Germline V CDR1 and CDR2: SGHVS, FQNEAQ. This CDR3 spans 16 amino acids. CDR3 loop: CASSLKRERANYGYTF. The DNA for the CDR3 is TGTGCCAGCAGCTTAAAACGGGAAAGAGCTAACTATGGCTACACCTTC.

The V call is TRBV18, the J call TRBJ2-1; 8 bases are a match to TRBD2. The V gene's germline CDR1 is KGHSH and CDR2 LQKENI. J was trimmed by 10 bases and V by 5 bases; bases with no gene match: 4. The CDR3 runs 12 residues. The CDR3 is CASSESGSEQFF. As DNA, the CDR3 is TGTGCCAGCTCAGAGAGCGGGAGCGAGCAGTTCTTC.